The rows below give T cell receptor beta chains drawn from one sample of a study of T-cell memory formation after mild COVID-19. TCRdb fed the 5' RACE reads into MiXCR, producing one record per CDR3 protein. The table lists more than 300,000 distinct CDR3 sequences, approximately 22% of them singletons. The sequenced material came from PBMCs or a T cell subset sorted from them (not recorded which). The source is a man younger than 35 who had mild COVID-19 (a few samples of this study predate the infection). Cell type and time point are not known. CDR3s leave out the opening cysteine and the closing phenylalanine or tryptophan. Each record gives: V gene, J gene, clone size, CDR3 protein. Some rows have no size entry. The others give once, few or many, or a class for an expanded clone.

TRBV12-3/TRBV12-4	TRBJ1-1	-	ASTNTQGNTEAF
TRBV25-1	TRBJ1-3	-	ASSEMGSSGNTIY
TRBV12-3/TRBV12-4	TRBJ2-3	few	ASSLPGLADTQY
TRBV7-6	TRBJ1-1	-	ASSLVGGVSRTEAF
TRBV2	TRBJ1-1	-	ASNRQTSGTEAF
TRBV25-1	TRBJ2-3	few	ASSDSGGSPDTQY
TRBV6-1	TRBJ2-3	many	ASSTGMGGADTQY
TRBV20-1	TRBJ1-5	-	SARRGTRQPQH
TRBV20-1	TRBJ2-1	-	SAIWTVRGDEQF
TRBV6-2/TRBV6-3	TRBJ1-1	-	ASSNRLDEAF
TRBV27	TRBJ2-1	few	ASSFSSGREQF
TRBV9	TRBJ1-3	few	ASSKGAGNTIY
TRBV7-6	TRBJ2-5	few	ASSLAYRLGETQY
TRBV7-9	TRBJ2-5	-	ASSATSGGRKTQY
TRBV5-1	TRBJ1-4	few	ASSLTGDDEKLF
TRBV29-1	TRBJ1-4	many	SVGQGGEKLF
TRBV6-5	TRBJ1-1	-	ASSYQTGGPEAF
TRBV20-1	TRBJ2-3	few	SAQPDQGATDTQY
TRBV7-2	TRBJ1-1	few	ASSLVGGANTEAF
TRBV15	TRBJ1-2	few	ATSRDFGQAAYGYT
TRBV5-1	TRBJ2-1	few	ASSSSGQSGAVYNEQF
TRBV7-9	TRBJ1-6	-	ASGGTGYSPLH
TRBV29-1	TRBJ1-1	few	SVVFLSSWNTEAF
TRBV20-1	TRBJ2-7	few	SARIPGGQEQY
TRBV12-3/TRBV12-4	TRBJ2-3	-	ASSALTGPDTQY
TRBV5-1	TRBJ2-3	-	ASSSHGGGGASDTQY
TRBV5-1	TRBJ2-7	-	ASSLEGQGPYEQY
TRBV11-2	TRBJ2-4	many	ASTLGDENIQY
TRBV4-1	TRBJ2-2	-	ASSYSTGAEELF
TRBV29-1	TRBJ1-1	-	SVGTVNTEAF
TRBV21-1	TRBJ2-7	few	ASSKRGNSYEQY